These 31 T cell receptor beta chains share one sample of origin, sequenced in a study of shared clonotypes between healthy human individuals. The data were produced by immunoSEQ multiplex PCR, yet TCRdb's version contains in-frame clones alone and is incomplete. The table records about half a million clones, over 60% of them present only once. The sample taken for sequencing was PBMCs. The receptors derive from a woman aged 40 to 49 in good health. Some clones in this sample may be carry-over from other donors' samples.

The chain is built from TRBV2 and TRBJ2-7; 7 nucleotides agree with TRBD1. V lost 1 base to trimming and J lost 13 bases; unmatched junction nucleotides: 7. The CDR3 has 12 amino acids. The germline CDR1 and CDR2 sequences are SNHLY and FYNNEI. CDR3 in amino acids: CASSEGTGGHYF. The DNA for the CDR3 is TGTGCCAGCAGTGAAGGGACAGGCGGGCATTACTTC.

About this clone itself: A read error is the likely source, as a far larger clone sits one nucleotide away. Within the sample, other DNA sequences also encode this same CDR3. This chain uses TRBV4-1 with TRBJ1-5; D is ambiguous. V was cut by 0 bases and J by 4 bases, with 13 bases left in between. The CDR3 loop spans 16 amino acids. Looked up from germline, CDR1 is MGHRA and CDR2 is YSYEKL. The CDR3 is CASSQDGGWSNQPQHF. CDR3 DNA sequence: TGCGCCAGCAGCCAAGATGGAGGTTGGAGTAATCAGCCCCAGCATTTT.

The chain employs TRBV6-4 and TRBJ2-7, with D hard to call. The germline V gene has CDR1 MRHNA and CDR2 SNTAGT. The CDR3 consists of 13 residues. The V end was cut by 2 bases, the J end by 0 bases, with 5 bases between. The CDR3 sequence: CASSDRLSYEQYF. The CDR3 DNA follows: TGTGCCAGCAGTGACAGGCTCTCCTACGAGCAGTACTTC.

CDR3 bases: TGTGCCAGCAGCGGACGGACCTTAGGAAACACCATATATTTT. This gives the protein CASSGRTLGNTIYF. This rearrangement joins TRBV2 to TRBJ1-3; D remains ambiguous. Germline CDR1 reads SNHLY; CDR2 reads FYNNEI. The CDR3 spans 14 residues. V lost 6 bases to trimming and J lost 4 bases, with 13 bases between them.

The rearrangement joins TRBV7-9 to TRBJ1-2; D is undetermined. In germline, CDR1 is SEHNR, CDR2 FQNEAQ (reference sequence). Between the trimmed V and J ends, which lost 4 bases and 4 bases, there was a span of 19 bases. This CDR3 is built from 16 residues. CDR3 region: CASSSASSGPGYGYTF. The DNA for the CDR3 is TGTGCCAGCAGCTCGGCGTCTTCGGGCCCTGGCTATGGCTACACCTTC.

The V gene is TRBV6-5, the J gene TRBJ2-7; 7 nucleotides align to TRBD1. The CDR3 loop spans 15 amino acids. Trimming cost V 4 bases and J 4 bases; bases outside gene matches: 10. Germline CDR1 MNHEY, CDR2 SVGAGI. The CDR3, as DNA: TGTGCCAGCAGTTTGGTGGACAGGATGCTGTACGAGCAGTACTTC. Translated: CASSLVDRMLYEQYF.

The chain recombines TRBV7-3 with TRBJ2-1; a weak D match, TRBD2 (7 bases). Trimming removed 1 base from V and 4 bases from J, with 17 bases in between. CDR1 is SGHTA and CDR2 is FQGTGA in the germline V gene. The CDR3 extends over 17 amino acids. CDR3 sequence: CASSLRPRGAGYNEQFF. CDR3 nucleotide sequence: TGTGCCAGCAGCTTAAGGCCCCGGGGGGCCGGATACAATGAGCAGTTCTTC.

The CDR3 DNA is TGCGCCAGCAGCTTCCAGGGGGTTCTTAATGAAAAACTGTTTTTT. As protein: CASSFQGVLNEKLFF. The chain couples TRBV5-1 to TRBJ1-4; 7 positions agree with TRBD1. The V gene's germline CDR1 is SGHRS and CDR2 YFSETQ. J was trimmed by 4 bases and V by 2 bases; bases with no gene match: 5. The CDR3 spans 15 residues.

About this clone itself: This likely reflects a read error, since a far larger clone is one base away. This rearrangement joins TRBV28 to TRBJ2-7; maybe TRBD2 (5 bases). The ends were cut back, 6 bases at V and 3 bases at J, with 15 bases in the middle. The CDR3 extends over 14 amino acids. Germline V gives CDR1 MDHEN, CDR2 SYDVKM. This chain's CDR3 is CASRLPSGIYEQYF. DNA of the CDR3: TGTGCCAGCAGACTGCCCAGCGGTATCTACGAGCAGTACTTC.

The J gene is TRBJ2-3, the V gene TRBV27; TRBD2 agrees at 9 bases. The CDR3 runs to 16 residues. Unmatched junction bases numbered 7, after V lost 6 bases and J lost 0 bases. Germline CDR1 and CDR2: MNHEY and SMNVEV (reference sequence). CDR3 amino acids: CASRTRLADSTDTQYF. CDR3 coding DNA: TGTGCCAGCAGGACTCGACTAGCGGATAGCACAGATACGCAGTATTTT.

This chain links TRBV9 with TRBJ2-7; TRBD2 aligns across 9 bases. Germline CDR1 reads SGDLS; CDR2 reads YYNGEE. Trimming cost V 0 bases and J 7 bases; bases outside gene matches: 11. This CDR3 has 16 amino acids. The CDR3 DNA reads TGTGCCAGCAGCGTAGTCAGTAGCGGGAGCCAGGGGGAGCAGTACTTC. It yields the protein CASSVVSSGSQGEQYF.

CDR3 coding DNA: TGTGCCAGCAGCCTTACTAGTTTTGAGCAGTTCTTC. As protein: CASSLTSFEQFF. The gene calls are TRBV28 and TRBJ2-1; possibly TRBD2 for D (5 bases). This CDR3 is 12 amino acids long. CDR1 is MDHEN and CDR2 is SYDVKM in the germline V gene. Trimming took off 6 bases at V and 9 bases at J, with 12 bases between the two ends.

This clone was counted once. This chain links TRBV7-3 with TRBJ2-3, with unresolved D. Germline V gene sequence: CDR1 SGHTA, CDR2 FQGTGA. This CDR3 contains 14 residues. Trimming cost V 3 bases and J 0 bases, with 7 bases left between them. The DNA of the CDR3 is TGTGCCAGCAGCTTCCTTTCTAGCACAGATACGCAGTATTTT. Its protein product is CASSFLSSTDTQYF.

In the case of this clone: This sequence is one base from a far larger clone and is likely a read error. The V call is TRBV5-1, the J call TRBJ2-5; 13 bases align to TRBD2. The CDR3 spans 16 residues. Germline loops: CDR1 SGHRS, CDR2 YFSETQ. CDR3 in amino acids: CASRDGLAGEQESQYF. The CDR3, as DNA: TGCGCCAGCAGAGACGGACTAGCGGGAGAACAAGAGAGCCAGTACTTC.

The V gene is TRBV7-6, the J gene TRBJ2-1; TRBD1 matches 7 bases. The ends lost 1 base at V and 1 base at J; junction bases unmatched: 1. Germline V gene sequence: CDR1 SGHVS, CDR2 FNYEAQ. The CDR3 is made up of 15 amino acids. In nucleotides, the CDR3 is TGTGCCAGCAGCTTAGGGGACAGTTCCTACAATGAGCAGTTCTTC. It translates to CASSLGDSSYNEQFF.

The chain couples TRBV7-9 to TRBJ2-7; 8 nucleotides line up with TRBD1. This CDR3 region has 14 residues. Germline V gene lookup returns CDR1 SEHNR and CDR2 FQNEAQ (reference sequence). Unmatched junction bases numbered 9, after V lost 5 bases and J lost 6 bases. CDR3: CASSRNQGAVEQYF. The CDR3 bases are TGTGCCAGCAGCCGCAACCAGGGGGCTGTCGAGCAGTACTTC.

The V call is TRBV12-5, the J call TRBJ2-3, with 9 bases matching TRBD1. V shed 4 bases and J 0 bases; nucleotides not matched to a gene: 5. Looked up from germline, CDR1 is LGHNT and CDR2 is FRNRAP. This CDR3 contains 16 residues. The CDR3 coding sequence is TGTGCTAGTGGTTGGGGACAGGGAGGGAGCACAGATACGCAGTATTTT. This translates into CASGWGQGGSTDTQYF.

This clone was seen just once. The gene calls are TRBV27 and TRBJ2-2; unclear D gene. The germline V and J ends were trimmed by 8 bases and 6 bases, with 7 bases remaining between them. The CDR3 covers 11 residues. Per germline, CDR1 MNHEY and CDR2 SMNVEV (reference sequence). The CDR3 nucleotides are TGTGCCAGCCGTACATCCGGGGAGCTGTTTTTT. Its translation is CASRTSGELFF.

There are a few counts of this clone. This chain joins TRBV4-1 and TRBJ1-3, with unresolved D. CDR1 is MGHRA and CDR2 is YSYEKL in the germline V gene. The V gene lost 2 bases and the J gene lost 0 bases, with 17 bases spanning the gap. The CDR3 length is 18 residues. CDR3 loop: CASSQTLTTVFSGNTIYF. The CDR3 coding sequence is TGCGCCAGCAGCCAAACCCTGACGACCGTTTTCTCTGGAAACACCATATATTTT.

The gene calls are TRBV15 and TRBJ2-3, with D perhaps matching TRBD2 (5 bases). V was pared by 0 bases and J by 2 bases, with 9 bases between. Germline lookup yields CDR1 LNHNV and CDR2 YYDKDF (reference sequence). This CDR3 region has 15 residues. As DNA, the CDR3 is TGTGCCACCAGCAGAGAGGCGGGCCCCACAGATACGCAGTATTTT. Its translation is CATSREAGPTDTQYF.

This clone was detected a few times. This CDR3 is CASSLEWSGANVLTF. CDR3 DNA sequence: TGTGCCAGCAGCTTAGAGTGGTCTGGGGCCAACGTCCTGACTTTC. The chain uses TRBV11-2 and TRBJ2-6; no firm D call. Between the trimmed V and J ends, which lost 0 bases and 1 base, there was a span of 4 bases. Per germline, CDR1 SGHAT and CDR2 FQNNGV. This CDR3 is 15 amino acids long.

Points on this clone: One end of the junction does not line up with germline, which may come from a read error. V gene TRBV6-1 combines with J gene TRBJ1-5; the match to TRBD1 covers 7 bases. The CDR3 has 16 amino acids. Germline values: CDR1 MNHNS, CDR2 SASEGT. The CDR3 region has the DNA TGTGCCAGCAGTGACATGACAGGGATTAGCAATCAGCCCCCGCATTTT. Residues: CASSDMTGISNQPPHF.

As regards this clone: A single base separates this from a much larger clone, so it may be a read error. Other DNA sequences in this specimen translate into the identical CDR3. This chain joins TRBV5-1 and TRBJ2-7; D unresolved. The CDR3 has 12 residues. The V end lost 4 bases, the J end lost 2 bases, and 7 bases lay between the germline ends. Per the germline V gene, CDR1 is SGHRS and CDR2 is YFSETQ. The CDR3 DNA reads TGCGCCAGCAGCCTTACGACCTACGAGCAGTACTTC. Translating gives CASSLTTYEQYF.

The chain recombines TRBV7-3 with TRBJ2-1; D gene ambiguous. CDR3 length: 13 amino acids. V was trimmed by 5 bases and J by 8 bases, leaving 13 bases between them. Germline CDR1 and CDR2: SGHTA and FQGTGA. The CDR3 region has the DNA TGTGCCAGCAGCCTCAACTCGTACGATGAGCAGTTCTTC. It translates to CASSLNSYDEQFF. The entire variable domain, with the rest obtained from reference TRBV7-3 and TRBJ2-1, is as follows: GAGVSQTPSNKVTEKGKYVELRCDPISGHTALYWYRQSLGQGPEFLIYFQGTGAADDSGLPNDRFFAVRPEGSVSTLKIQRTERGDSAVYLCASSLNSYDEQFFGPGTRLTVL.

This clone came up once. The chain is built from TRBV28 and TRBJ2-3; no reliable D call. Germline V gene lookup returns CDR1 MDHEN and CDR2 SYDVKM. V was cut by 7 bases and J by 3 bases, with 11 bases left in between. The CDR3 contains 13 residues. CDR3 amino acids: CASTVFSTDTQYF. The CDR3 nucleotides are TGTGCCAGCACAGTTTTTTCGACAGATACGCAGTATTTT.

V and J are TRBV18 and TRBJ2-1; D perhaps matches TRBD1 (6 bases). Trimming cost V 3 bases and J 0 bases, with 15 bases left between them. This CDR3 has 17 residues. CDR1 KGHSH and CDR2 LQKENI come from the germline V gene. CDR3 DNA sequence: TGTGCCAGCTCACCTTATCTGCAGGGGCTCTCCTACAATGAGCAGTTCTTC. It yields the protein CASSPYLQGLSYNEQFF.

The chain combines TRBV7-2 with TRBJ1-1; D uncertain. The CDR3 has 15 residues. Trimming removed 2 bases at V and 0 bases at J, with 10 bases between. The germline gives CDR1 SGHTA, CDR2 FQGNSA. CDR3 in DNA: TGTGCCAGCAGCTTAATGGTGGCAGTGAACACTGAAGCTTTCTTT. Protein sequence: CASSLMVAVNTEAFF.

The gene calls are TRBV11-2 and TRBJ2-1, with 8 nucleotides matching TRBD1. Trimming removed 1 base from V and 7 bases from J; junction bases left unmatched: 12. CDR3 length: 17 amino acids. Looked up from germline, CDR1 is SGHAT and CDR2 is FQNNGV. The CDR3 loop reads CASSLVTVTGVVNEQFF. For the CDR3, the DNA is TGTGCCAGCAGCTTAGTAACCGTGACAGGGGTTGTGAATGAGCAGTTCTTC.

V is TRBV4-1 and J is TRBJ2-7, with 9 bases identical to TRBD1. The CDR3 spans 15 residues. V shed 1 base, J shed 3 bases, and the junction held 4 bases outside the gene matches. The germline gives CDR1 MGHRA, CDR2 YSYEKL. CDR3 sequence: CASSQGGTGLYEQYF. For the CDR3, the DNA is TGCGCCAGCAGCCAAGGAGGGACAGGGCTCTACGAGCAGTACTTC.

The V and J genes are TRBV19 and TRBJ2-5; D call uncertain. The V gene lost 5 bases and the J gene lost 2 bases, with 15 bases spanning the gap. CDR1 is LNHDA, CDR2 SQIVND, per germline (reference sequence). This CDR3 comprises 15 residues. The DNA for the CDR3 is TGTGCCAGTAGTTCGGTGGGGAAACTTCAAGAGACCCAGTACTTC. This gives the protein CASSSVGKLQETQYF.

This clone turned up a few times. The chain couples TRBV19 to TRBJ2-7, with unresolved D. Germline CDR1 reads LNHDA; CDR2 reads SQIVND (reference sequence). The CDR3 is made up of 12 amino acids. Trimming pared 3 bases from V and 1 base from J, leaving 4 bases between. This CDR3 reads CASSMKSYEQYF. The DNA for the CDR3 is TGTGCCAGTAGTATGAAGTCCTACGAGCAGTACTTC.